A selection of T cell receptor beta chains follows, all from one sample in a study of Graves' ophthalmopathy and Graves' hyperthyroidism. From the multiplex PCR reads, TCRdb called clonotypes with MiXCR, one entry per CDR3 protein. Counted here are roughly 400,000 distinct CDR3 sequences, roughly 15% occurring once; the ten biggest clones make up roughly 7%. The material sequenced was peripheral blood. The source of these receptors is a woman under 30 with stable Graves' hyperthyroidism. CDR3s include the opening cysteine and the closing phenylalanine or tryptophan. D genes are given only for firm matches. The size of a clone is reported for some rows only, either as once, few or many, or as a class for expanded clones.

length	D	size	V	J	CDR3	DNA
14	.	many	TRBV12-3/TRBV12-4	TRBJ2-7	CASSFRKWSPEQYF	TGTGCCAGCAGTTTCAGAAAATGGTCCCCCGAGCAGTACTTC
15	.	.	TRBV4-2	TRBJ1-2	CASSQGGGHEDGYTF	TGTGCCAGCAGCCAAGGGGGGGGGCATGAGGATGGCTACACCTTC
12	.	many	TRBV24-1	TRBJ1-6	CATSAGSSPLHF	TGTGCCACCAGTGCGGGTTCTTCACCCCTCCACTTT
13	.	many	TRBV14	TRBJ1-1	CASSRLSTSEAFF	TGTGCCAGCAGCCGTCTCTCGACCTCTGAAGCTTTCTTT
12	.	many	TRBV6-1	TRBJ2-7	CASSVDSYEQYF	TGTGCCAGCAGTGTGGACAGCTACGAGCAGTACTTC
13	.	many	TRBV3-1	TRBJ2-2	CASSLGRSGELFF	TGTGCCAGCAGCCTCGGACGTTCCGGGGAGCTGTTTTTT
16	.	.	TRBV12-3/TRBV12-4	TRBJ2-5	CASSSRQTIIMETQYF	TGTGCCAGCAGCTCCCGACAGACGATCATCATGGAGACCCAGTACTTC
17	.	many	TRBV6-1	TRBJ1-5	CASIPGRGVNGDQPQHF	TGTGCCAGCATTCCCGGGAGGGGGGTCAATGGCGATCAGCCCCAGCATTTT
13	.	many	TRBV12-3/TRBV12-4	TRBJ1-1	CASTIVQNTEAFF	TGTGCCAGCACCATAGTCCAGAACACTGAAGCTTTCTTT
14	TRBD1	many	TRBV27	TRBJ2-7	CASSRDRDSYEQYF	TGTGCCAGCAGCCGAGACAGGGACTCCTACGAGCAGTACTTC
15	TRBD1	many	TRBV12-3/TRBV12-4	TRBJ1-1	CASSFRGQGAMRAFF	TGTGCCAGCAGTTTCCGAGGACAGGGGGCGATGCGAGCTTTCTTT
12	.	few	TRBV2	TRBJ1-1	CASKGAGTEAFF	TGTGCCAGCAAGGGCGCGGGCACTGAAGCTTTCTTT
13	.	many	TRBV19	TRBJ2-7	CASSKSRPGEQYF	TGTGCCAGTAGTAAGTCCAGGCCTGGCGAGCAGTACTTC
14	TRBD1	many	TRBV7-9	TRBJ1-2	CASRLDRASYGYTF	TGTGCCAGCAGACTGGACAGGGCCAGCTATGGCTACACCTTC
12	.	many	TRBV12-3/TRBV12-4	TRBJ1-1	CASSSEAWEAFF	TGTGCCAGCAGTTCGGAAGCCTGGGAAGCTTTCTTT
13	.	.	TRBV30	TRBJ2-6	CAWSVRGANVLTF	TGTGCCTGGAGTGTAAGGGGGGCCAACGTCCTGACTTTC
12	.	.	TRBV30	TRBJ1-1	CACEMGLTEAFF	TGTGCCTGCGAGATGGGGCTCACTGAAGCTTTCTTT
14	.	.	TRBV30	TRBJ1-4	CAWRAFRSNEKLFF	TGTGCCTGGAGAGCTTTCAGAAGTAATGAAAAACTGTTTTTT
16	.	.	TRBV14	TRBJ1-1	CASSQIAGFRNTEAFF	TGTGCCAGCAGCCAAATAGCAGGGTTCCGGAACACTGAAGCTTTCTTT
16	.	many	TRBV11-2	TRBJ2-7	CASSPTSGTGSYEQYF	TGTGCCAGCAGCCCGACCTCCGGGACGGGATCCTACGAGCAGTACTTC
13	.	many	TRBV6-5	TRBJ2-7	CASSYGVPYEQYF	TGTGCCAGCAGTTACGGGGTTCCGTACGAGCAGTACTTC
16	TRBD2	.	TRBV6-1	TRBJ2-7	CASSMEIAGGTREQYF	TGTGCCAGCAGCATGGAGATAGCGGGAGGGACGCGGGAGCAGTACTTC
14	.	many	TRBV12-3/TRBV12-4	TRBJ1-5	CASSGTGYNQPQHF	TGTGCCAGCAGTGGAACAGGGTACAATCAGCCCCAGCATTTT
12	.	.	TRBV20-1	TRBJ1-2	CSAPQTNYGYTF	TGCAGTGCTCCCCAGACTAACTATGGCTACACCTTC
14	.	many	TRBV9	TRBJ1-6	CASGEGPRNSPLHF	TGTGCCAGCGGTGAGGGTCCGAGGAATTCACCCCTCCACTTT
17	.	many	TRBV15	TRBJ1-6	CATSRGRGSSYNSPLHF	TGTGCCACCAGCAGAGGGAGGGGCAGCTCCTATAATTCACCCCTCCACTTT
14	.	.	TRBV18	TRBJ1-5	CASSPYTDNQPQHF	TGTGCCAGCTCACCATACACAGATAATCAGCCCCAGCATTTT
16	TRBD1	many	TRBV6-2/TRBV6-3	TRBJ2-7	CASSYTQGKVTYEQYF	TGTGCCAGCAGTTACACACAGGGGAAGGTAACCTACGAGCAGTACTTC
16	.	many	TRBV11-1	TRBJ2-7	CASSAFTGIKAYEQYF	TGTGCCAGCAGCGCCTTTACAGGGATTAAAGCCTACGAGCAGTACTTC
15	.	many	TRBV6-2/TRBV6-3	TRBJ1-1	CASSYLAGEGTEAFF	TGTGCCAGCAGTTACTTGGCCGGGGAGGGGACTGAAGCTTTCTTT
18	.	.	TRBV18	TRBJ1-1	CASSLIRDRQGMNTEAFF	TGTGCCAGCTCCCTCATCCGGGACCGCCAAGGGATGAACACTGAAGCTTTCTTT
15	TRBD1	many	TRBV12-3/TRBV12-4	TRBJ2-7	CASSSSGTGDYEQYF	TGTGCCAGCAGTTCATCCGGGACAGGAGATTACGAGCAGTACTTC
14	.	many	TRBV6-5	TRBJ2-7	CASSPETTAYEQYF	TGTGCCAGCAGTCCCGAGACGACAGCCTACGAGCAGTACTTC
14	.	many	TRBV2	TRBJ1-5	CASLKGGSNQPQHF	TGTGCCAGCCTGAAGGGGGGAAGCAATCAGCCCCAGCATTTT
14	.	many	TRBV6-2/TRBV6-3	TRBJ1-1	CASSPDTENTEAFF	TGTGCCAGCAGCCCCGACACGGAGAACACTGAAGCTTTCTTT
13	.	.	TRBV2	TRBJ2-7	CASSPAGWHEQYF	TGTGCCAGCAGTCCCGCAGGCTGGCACGAGCAGTACTTC
15	TRBD2	many	TRBV7-2	TRBJ2-7	CASSRTSGKDYEQYF	TGTGCCAGCAGCAGGACTAGCGGAAAAGACTACGAGCAGTACTTC
14	.	many	TRBV19	TRBJ1-2	CASSMSGTNYGYTF	TGTGCCAGTAGTATGTCGGGGACTAACTATGGCTACACCTTC
14	.	many	TRBV24-1	TRBJ1-5	CATSPQSSNQPQHF	TGTGCCACCAGTCCTCAAAGTAGCAATCAGCCCCAGCATTTT